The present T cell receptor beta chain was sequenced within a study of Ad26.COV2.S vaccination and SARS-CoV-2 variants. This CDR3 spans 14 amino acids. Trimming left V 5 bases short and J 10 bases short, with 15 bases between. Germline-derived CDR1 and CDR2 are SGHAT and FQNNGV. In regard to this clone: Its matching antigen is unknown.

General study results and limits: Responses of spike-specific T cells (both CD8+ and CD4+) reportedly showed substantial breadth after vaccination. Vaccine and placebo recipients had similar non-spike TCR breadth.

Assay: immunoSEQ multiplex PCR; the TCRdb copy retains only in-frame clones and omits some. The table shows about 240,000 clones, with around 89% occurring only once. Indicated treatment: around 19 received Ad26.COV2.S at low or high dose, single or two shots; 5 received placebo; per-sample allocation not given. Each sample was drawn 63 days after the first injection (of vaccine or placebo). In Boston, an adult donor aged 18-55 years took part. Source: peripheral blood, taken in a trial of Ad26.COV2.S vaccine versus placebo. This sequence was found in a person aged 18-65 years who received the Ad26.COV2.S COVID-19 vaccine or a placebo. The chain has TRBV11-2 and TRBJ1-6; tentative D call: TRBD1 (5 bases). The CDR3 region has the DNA TGTGCCAGCAGCCCTGTTATAGGGGACTCACCCCTCCACTTT. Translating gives CASSPVIGDSPLHF.